This passage covers 3 T cell receptor beta chains from one sample sequenced in a study of control samples from healthy donors and cancer patients. Libraries were prepared by immunoSEQ multiplex PCR; TCRdb keeps only in-frame clonotypes and omits some of them. The repertoire includes 400,000 to 450,000 clones, approximately 92% of them detected once, and about 6.3% sits in the top ten. The sequenced sample was PBMCs. These receptor sequences come from a middle-aged man with head and neck cancer.

The genes are TRBV7-9 and TRBJ1-4; TRBD1 is a possible D gene (6 bases). The germline V gene has CDR1 SEHNR and CDR2 FQNEAQ (reference sequence). This CDR3 comprises 14 residues. With 5 bases removed from V and 3 bases from J, the gap between germline ends came to 10 bases. The CDR3: CASSPGGPNEKLFF. CDR3 DNA sequence: TGTGCCAGCAGCCCGGGGGGCCCTAATGAAAAACTGTTTTTT.

The chain carries TRBV4-3 and TRBJ1-1, with 7 bases that match TRBD1. The CDR3 length is 16 residues. J was trimmed by 5 bases and V by 0 bases; bases with no gene match: 9. Germline lookup yields CDR1 LGHNA and CDR2 YSLEER. The DNA for the CDR3 is TGCGCCAGCAGCCAAGAGGTTCTGGGGACAGAAACTGAAGCTTTCTTT. It is translated as CASSQEVLGTETEAFF.

This clone was found once. This rearrangement joins TRBV2 to TRBJ1-1, with D possibly matching TRBD1 (6 bases). The V gene's germline CDR1 is SNHLY and CDR2 FYNNEI. V was cut by 8 bases and J by 1 base, with 14 bases left in between. The CDR3 sequence is 14 residues long. CDR3 sequence (DNA): TGTGCCAGCTGGTCGACAGGAGCGAACACTGAAGCTTTCTTT. It translates to CASWSTGANTEAFF.